Listed below are T cell receptor beta chains from one sample, sequenced in a study of blood T cell repertoires in COVID-19. Repertoires were generated with immunoSEQ multiplex PCR, while TCRdb's copy carries only in-frame clones and drops some. Among 120,000 or so clones listed, 85% to 90% were seen once. Sequenced: peripheral blood. The receptors were sampled from an elderly man with active or convalescent COVID-19. Each CDR3 is given with its conserved first and last residue. The order of the fields is D gene, CDR3 length, V gene, J gene, clone size, CDR3 protein, CDR3 DNA. A D gene is named only where the DNA matches it firmly. For some rows the clone size is stated as once, few or many, or as a class when expanded; others skip it.

NA	16	TRBV7-6	TRBJ1-6	few	CASSLEGPGVNSPLHF	TGTGCCAGCAGCTTAGAGGGGCCAGGGGTCAATTCACCCCTCCACTTT
TRBD2	15	TRBV6-5	TRBJ2-7	NA	CASAPSSGASYEQYF	TGTGCCAGCGCTCCATCTAGCGGAGCATCCTACGAGCAGTACTTC
TRBD2	14	TRBV6-2/TRBV6-3	TRBJ2-7	NA	CASSYVGRVREQYF	TGTGCCAGCAGTTACGTGGGGAGGGTACGCGAGCAGTACTTC
NA	15	TRBV5-4	TRBJ2-5	NA	CASSLGRGNQETQYF	TGTGCCAGCAGCTTGGGTCGAGGGAATCAAGAGACCCAGTACTTC
NA	16	TRBV27	TRBJ1-3	NA	CARETPSGSLRNTIYF	TGTGCCAGAGAAACCCCCTCCGGGTCCCTGCGCAACACCATATATTTT
NA	18	TRBV21-1	TRBJ2-1	NA	CASSLPLGAGEAYNEQFF	TGTGCCAGCAGCCTTCCGCTGGGGGCGGGGGAGGCCTACAATGAGCAGTTCTTC
TRBD1	18	TRBV9	TRBJ2-1	NA	CASSSKSGGQGPNNEQFF	TGTGCCAGCAGCTCAAAATCCGGGGGACAGGGCCCAAACAATGAGCAGTTCTTC
NA	13	TRBV6-2/TRBV6-3	TRBJ1-2	few	CASSYEVNYGYTF	TGTGCCAGCAGTTACGAGGTCAACTATGGCTACACCTTC
NA	14	TRBV9	TRBJ2-7	few	CASIPRQGGGEQYF	TGTGCCAGCATCCCTCGACAGGGAGGTGGCGAGCAGTACTTC
TRBD2	21	TRBV2	TRBJ2-6	NA	CASSAPPGLAGGPGGANVLTF	TGTGCCAGCAGTGCACCACCGGGACTAGCGGGAGGGCCTGGGGGGGCCAACGTCCTGACTTTC
TRBD1	13	TRBV20-1	TRBJ1-2	few	CSASHMDRGLYTF	TGCAGTGCTAGTCACATGGACAGGGGTCTCTACACCTTC
TRBD1	13	TRBV4-2	TRBJ1-1	NA	CASSDRVVSEAFF	TGTGCCAGCAGCGACAGGGTTGTATCTGAAGCTTTCTTT
NA	13	TRBV6-5	TRBJ2-4	NA	CASTSSRGNIQYF	TGTGCCAGCACCTCCAGCAGGGGAAACATTCAGTACTTC
TRBD1	14	TRBV2	TRBJ2-3	few	CASSRDRSTDTQYF	TGTGCCAGCAGCCGGGACAGGAGCACAGATACGCAGTATTTT
NA	14	TRBV28	TRBJ1-3	NA	CASSFRDSGNTIYF	TGTGCCAGCAGTTTTCGCGACAGCGGAAACACCATATATTTT
NA	14	TRBV19	TRBJ2-2	NA	CASSRDMNTGELFF	TGTGCCAGTAGTAGGGACATGAACACCGGGGAGCTGTTTTTT
NA	14	TRBV7-2	TRBJ1-4	NA	CASSFRREGEKLFF	TGTGCCAGCAGCTTTCGGAGGGAGGGTGAAAAACTGTTTTTT
TRBD2	16	TRBV5-5	TRBJ2-7	NA	CASSPLTSGGAYEQYF	TGTGCCAGCAGCCCCCTAACTAGCGGGGGGGCTTACGAGCAGTACTTC
NA	16	TRBV5-1	TRBJ2-3	many	CASSLEYSSSTDTQYF	TGCGCCAGCAGCTTGGAATACAGTTCTAGCACAGATACGCAGTATTTT
NA	13	TRBV9	TRBJ2-3	NA	CASSVLLTDTQYF	TGTGCCAGCAGCGTTCTGTTGACAGATACGCAGTATTTT
NA	14	TRBV5-1	TRBJ1-2	NA	CASSLGGDDYGYTF	TGCGCCAGCAGCTTGGGGGGAGACGATTATGGCTACACCTTC
TRBD2	18	TRBV7-3	TRBJ2-5	few	CASSRRGRGSMGQETQYF	TGTGCCAGCAGCCGCCGGGGGAGGGGTAGCATGGGCCAAGAGACCCAGTACTTC
TRBD1	16	TRBV6-1	TRBJ2-4	NA	CASSVGTGLAKNIQYF	TGTGCCAGCAGTGTAGGGACAGGACTAGCCAAAAACATTCAGTACTTC
TRBD1	14	TRBV2	TRBJ2-4	NA	CASSNRGPVNIQYF	TGTGCCAGCAGTAACAGGGGGCCGGTAAACATTCAGTACTTC
TRBD2	18	TRBV4-3	TRBJ2-1	NA	CASSQDFLMAGGGNEQFF	TGCGCCAGCAGCCAAGATTTTCTTATGGCGGGAGGGGGGAATGAGCAGTTCTTC
NA	12	TRBV12-3/TRBV12-4	TRBJ2-7	NA	CASSFSQGSPYF	TGTGCCAGCAGTTTCTCTCAGGGATCCCCTTACTTC
TRBD1	15	TRBV6-5	TRBJ2-3	NA	CASNLDRGRTDTQYF	TGTGCCAGCAACCTAGACAGGGGTCGTACAGATACGCAGTATTTT
TRBD1	16	TRBV18	TRBJ1-4	NA	CASSPTYGTANEKLFF	TGTGCCAGCTCACCAACCTACGGGACAGCTAATGAAAAACTGTTTTTT
TRBD2	17	TRBV5-6	TRBJ2-7	NA	CASSLAGTSGRTGEQYF	TGTGCCAGCAGCTTGGCCGGAACTAGCGGGAGGACAGGCGAGCAGTACTTC
NA	16	TRBV28	TRBJ2-1	NA	CASSLVSGQSYNEQFF	TGTGCCAGCAGTTTGGTCAGCGGGCAGTCCTACAATGAGCAGTTCTTC
NA	14	TRBV19	TRBJ1-4	NA	CASSPPGINEKLFF	TGTGCCAGCAGTCCCCCGGGGATTAATGAAAAACTGTTTTTT
TRBD1	14	TRBV27	TRBJ2-7	NA	CASSWGTAPGEQYF	TGTGCCAGCAGTTGGGGGACAGCCCCGGGGGAGCAGTACTTC
NA	15	TRBV5-1	TRBJ2-7	NA	CASSLEASGLYEQYF	TGCGCCAGCAGCTTGGAAGCCTCAGGCTTATACGAGCAGTACTTC
NA	16	TRBV24-1	TRBJ2-3	NA	CATSDSGPRGADTQYF	TGTGCCACCAGTGATTCGGGCCCCCGCGGGGCAGATACGCAGTATTTT
TRBD1	16	TRBV5-1	TRBJ1-6	NA	CASSLVTGMVNSPLHF	TGCGCCAGCAGCTTGGTGACAGGGATGGTGAATTCACCCCTCCACTTT
NA	11	TRBV20-1	TRBJ2-1	once	CSAVHNNEQFF	TGCAGTGCTGTTCACAACAATGAGCAGTTCTTC
NA	16	TRBV3-1/TRBV3-2	TRBJ1-6	NA	CASSRGGQVHNSPLHF	TGTGCCAGCAGCCGCGGAGGGCAGGTCCACAATTCACCCCTCCACTTT
TRBD1	15	TRBV6-6	TRBJ1-6	NA	CASSPTGKIYSPLHF	TGTGCCAGCAGTCCGACAGGGAAGATTTATTCACCCCTCCACTTT
NA	19	TRBV4-1	TRBJ1-1	NA	CASSQGRAGQGSLNTEAFF	TGCGCCAGCAGCCAAGGGCGTGCCGGGCAGGGATCGTTGAACACTGAAGCTTTCTTT
TRBD1	14	TRBV28	TRBJ1-5	NA	CASSSGTGTQPQHF	TGTGCCAGCAGTTCCGGGACAGGGACCCAGCCCCAGCATTTT
NA	13	TRBV5-1	TRBJ1-1	few	CASSTQGGTEAFF	TGCGCCAGCAGCACCCAGGGAGGGACTGAAGCTTTCTTT
NA	14	TRBV2	TRBJ1-2	NA	CASRIRFANYGYTF	TGTGCCAGCAGGATCCGGTTCGCGAACTATGGCTACACCTTC
NA	14	TRBV19	TRBJ2-6	NA	CASQGRAGANVLTF	TGTGCCAGCCAGGGGAGGGCTGGGGCCAACGTCCTGACTTTC
TRBD1	16	TRBV28	TRBJ2-7	NA	CASSLRGTGRAYEQYF	TGTGCCAGCAGTTTACGGGGGACAGGGAGGGCCTACGAGCAGTACTTC